This is a list of T cell receptor beta chains from one sample in a study of T cells after posttransplantation cyclophosphamide. Sequencing used immunoSEQ multiplex PCR; TCRdb keeps in-frame clones, though not all of them. The table records 9,700 or so clones, around 90% of them present only once. The sample consisted of PBMCs, taken 430 to 450 days after allogeneic stem cell transplant with calcineurin inhibitor and methotrexate. These receptors originate from a male patient aged 45-60 years who received an allogeneic stem cell transplant from an unrelated donor, was CMV-positive, and had chronic GVHD only. Some T cells may originate from the graft donor. Both conserved end residues are part of each CDR3. The D gene is left open where the match is weak.

D: .
J: TRBJ1-2
V: TRBV11-1
CDR3: CASSSRGGHYGYTF

D: .
J: TRBJ1-2
V: TRBV27
CDR3: CASSGQNYGYTF

D: TRBD2
J: TRBJ2-7
V: TRBV4-3
CDR3: CASSQLAGGYEQYF

D: TRBD1
J: TRBJ1-1
V: TRBV5-1
CDR3: CASSDRGRNTEAFF

D: .
J: TRBJ1-2
V: TRBV7-9
CDR3: CASSSGQSLNYGYTF

D: .
J: TRBJ2-7
V: TRBV6-1
CDR3: CASSEDSNDYEQYF

D: .
J: TRBJ1-2
V: TRBV5-1
CDR3: CASSLGDGRGGYTF

D: TRBD1
J: TRBJ1-2
V: TRBV6-5
CDR3: CASRQGAGYGYTF

D: TRBD2
J: TRBJ2-1
V: TRBV19
CDR3: CASSLADSYNEQFF

D: TRBD2
J: TRBJ2-2
V: TRBV9
CDR3: CASSVSGTSGTGELFF

D: .
J: TRBJ1-3
V: TRBV19
CDR3: CAGRGSPGNTIYF

D: TRBD1
J: TRBJ2-7
V: TRBV6-5
CDR3: CASSPGTGRYEQYF

D: .
J: TRBJ2-7
V: TRBV27
CDR3: CASSYSGVPKFLSSYEQYF

D: TRBD2
J: TRBJ2-1
V: TRBV7-9
CDR3: CASSPSGRNNEQFF

D: TRBD1
J: TRBJ1-1
V: TRBV27
CDR3: CASSFTGTGESSSTEAFF

D: .
J: TRBJ1-5
V: TRBV6-1
CDR3: CASSGGQYNQPQHF

D: TRBD1
J: TRBJ2-7
V: TRBV6-6
CDR3: CASSYKTGVLYEQYF

D: TRBD1
J: TRBJ1-2
V: TRBV4-1
CDR3: CASSQDGTGDGYTF

D: TRBD2
J: TRBJ2-3
V: TRBV6-4
CDR3: CASSDSSGGPGTDTQYF

D: TRBD2
J: TRBJ2-3
V: TRBV4-2
CDR3: CASSQGTGGAGGRDTQYF

D: TRBD2
J: TRBJ2-3
V: TRBV7-6
CDR3: CASSFPSERGGADTQYF

D: .
J: TRBJ1-2
V: TRBV20-1
CDR3: CRGRGRDGYTF

D: TRBD1
J: TRBJ2-5
V: TRBV7-8
CDR3: CASSLLRTGSPYQETQYF

D: TRBD2
J: TRBJ2-1
V: TRBV7-6
CDR3: CASSPSSGSSYNEQFF

D: .
J: TRBJ2-3
V: TRBV9
CDR3: CASSVDRGTDTQYF

D: TRBD2
J: TRBJ2-5
V: TRBV25-1
CDR3: CARLLPTPSGGYQETQYF

D: TRBD1
J: TRBJ1-5
V: TRBV10-3
CDR3: CAISESKGGQPQHF

D: .
J: TRBJ2-5
V: TRBV5-4
CDR3: CASSPMEGGETQYF

D: .
J: TRBJ2-3
V: TRBV11-3
CDR3: CASSLRSKGITDTQYF

D: .
J: TRBJ2-1
V: TRBV5-4
CDR3: CASSFGRRAGSNEQFF

D: .
J: TRBJ1-2
V: TRBV10-3
CDR3: CAISEWADGYTF

D: TRBD1
J: TRBJ2-3
V: TRBV18
CDR3: CASSPRTGSGDTQYF

D: TRBD1
J: TRBJ1-1
V: TRBV6-1
CDR3: CASRQGQVNTEAFF

D: TRBD1
J: TRBJ2-2
V: TRBV4-1
CDR3: CASSPRTGNTGELFF

D: .
J: TRBJ2-4
V: TRBV6-1
CDR3: CASSETFRHF

D: TRBD1
J: TRBJ2-7
V: TRBV6-1
CDR3: CASSSYPGQAYEQYF

D: TRBD1
J: TRBJ1-6
V: TRBV7-3
CDR3: CASSLGGQFSPLHF

D: TRBD2
J: TRBJ2-2
V: TRBV10-3
CDR3: CAISGRSGSGTGELFF

D: TRBD1
J: TRBJ1-5
V: TRBV28
CDR3: CASRDSPNQPQHF

D: TRBD1
J: TRBJ1-3
V: TRBV9
CDR3: CASSDGQGTGNTIYF

D: TRBD2
J: TRBJ2-7
V: TRBV2
CDR3: CASSPALARDYEQYF